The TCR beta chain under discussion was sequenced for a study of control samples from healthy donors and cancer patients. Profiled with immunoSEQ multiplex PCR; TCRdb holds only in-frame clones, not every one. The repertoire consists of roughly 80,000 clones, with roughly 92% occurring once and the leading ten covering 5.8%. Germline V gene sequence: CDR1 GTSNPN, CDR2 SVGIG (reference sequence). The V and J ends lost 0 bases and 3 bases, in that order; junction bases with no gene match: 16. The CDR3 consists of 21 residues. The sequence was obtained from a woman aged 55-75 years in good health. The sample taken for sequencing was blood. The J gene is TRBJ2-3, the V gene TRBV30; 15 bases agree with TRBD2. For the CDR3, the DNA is TGTGCCTGGAGTGTACGCCCTGGGACTAGCGGGAGGCCCATAGGGACAGATACGCAGTATTTT. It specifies CAWSVRPGTSGRPIGTDTQYF.